This TCR beta chain was retrieved from a study of blood T cells in healthy people across ages. Study summary: With template switching, about one barcoded beta molecule was captured per two T cells.

Isolated PBMCs totaled at least 6.5 million in each sample. Germline V lookup: CDR1 MDHEN, CDR2 SYDVKM. CDR3 length equals 14 residues. V was clipped by 7 bases and J by 4 bases, with 16 bases between them. Study-level results: Strong correlation was found linking TCR beta diversity to naive T cell percentage.

Primers used in a second PCR of about 6 to 11 cycles were a sample-barcoded 5' primer and a J-beta primer mix. TCRdb reprocessed the 5' RACE reads with MiXCR, giving one entry per CDR3 protein. Among 730,000 or so distinct CDR3 sequences listed, more than 40% were seen once. With respect to this clonotype: The antigen is not known.

The J gene is TRBJ1-1, the V gene TRBV28; D is perhaps TRBD1 (6 bases). Sequenced: blood. The receptor was isolated from a woman aged 55-70 years in good health. The CDR3 spells CASTLTGLGTEAFF. For the CDR3, the DNA is TGTGCCAGCACCCTGACAGGATTGGGCACTGAAGCTTTCTTT. Full variable domain (missing parts from reference TRBV28 and TRBJ1-1): DVKVTQSSRYLVKRTGEKVFLECVQDMDHENMFWYRQDPGLGLRLIYFSYDVKMKEKGDIPEGYSVSREKKERFSLILESASTNQTSMYLCASTLTGLGTEAFFGQGTRLTVV.